The clone carrying this TCR beta chain showed up just a few times. This sample is drawn from a study of patients and donors after allogeneic stem cell transplantation. This CDR3 contains 15 residues. Germline CDR1 KGHDR, CDR2 SFDVKD. The junction had 11 bases not matched to a gene; V was cut back by 4 bases and J by 9 bases. From the RT-PCR reads, TCRdb called clonotypes with MiXCR, one entry per CDR3 protein. Of fewer than 200,000 distinct CDR3 sequences in the sample, 25% to 35% are singletons; the top ten hold 3.2%. Material for sequencing was blood, either unsorted or a sorted T cell fraction (not recorded which). This TCR was sampled from a human donor who was either an allogeneic HSCT recipient or a stem cell or donor lymphocyte infusion donor (not recorded which). It is not recorded whose cells these are; they may come from a transplant donor. The V gene is TRBV24-1, the J gene TRBJ2-7; 10 bases align to TRBD1. The CDR3 DNA reads as TGTGCCACCAGTGACCCCGCCACCGGACAGGGGGGGCAGTACTTC. Amino acid sequence: CATSDPATGQGGQYF.